The rows below give T cell receptor beta chains drawn from one sample of a study of blood T cell repertoires in COVID-19. Clones were sequenced by immunoSEQ multiplex PCR, and TCRdb holds only the in-frame ones, with some missing. This table has more than 70,000 clones, around 84% appearing once. The sequencing input was peripheral blood. The origin of the receptors is an elderly woman in a cohort sampled during active or convalescent COVID-19. The CDR3 runs from the conserved cysteine through the conserved F or W. A D gene is named only where the DNA matches it firmly. A clone size is listed for some rows: how often the clone was seen (once, few, many), or a class if it is expanded.

D | J | size | length | V | DNA | CDR3
TRBD1 | TRBJ2-2 | NA | 16 | TRBV25-1 | TGTGCCAGCAGTGGACAGGGGCGATCGAACACCGGGGAGCTGTTTTTT | CASSGQGRSNTGELFF
TRBD1 | TRBJ1-5 | NA | 15 | TRBV5-6 | TGTGCCAGCAGCCCCGGGACAGGCGTAAATCAGCCCCAGCATTTT | CASSPGTGVNQPQHF
NA | TRBJ2-6 | NA | 15 | TRBV2 | TGTGCCAGCAGTGAAAAGGGGTCAGGGGCCAACGTCCTGACTTTC | CASSEKGSGANVLTF
TRBD2 | TRBJ2-2 | NA | 15 | TRBV9 | TGTGCCAGCAGCGGGAGACTAGCGGGGATCGGGGAGCTGTTTTTT | CASSGRLAGIGELFF
NA | TRBJ2-1 | NA | 14 | TRBV11-3 | TGTGCCAGCAGCTTAGCGGGTAGCTTCAATGAGCAGTTCTTC | CASSLAGSFNEQFF
NA | TRBJ1-3 | NA | 14 | TRBV10-1 | TGCGCCAGCAGTGAGTCGACTGGCGGAAACACCATATATTTT | CASSESTGGNTIYF
NA | TRBJ1-3 | NA | 18 | TRBV28 | TGTGCCAGCAGTTTCTTGCCAGGGTCAACCCCCTCTGGAAACACCATATATTTT | CASSFLPGSTPSGNTIYF
TRBD1 | TRBJ1-6 | NA | 15 | TRBV19 | TGTGCCAGTAGCCAACGGACAGGGAGGGAATGGCCCCTCCACTTT | CASSQRTGREWPLHF
TRBD1 | TRBJ2-1 | NA | 15 | TRBV5-1 | TGCGCCAGCAGCGCGACGGGACAGATATACAATGAGCAGTTCTTC | CASSATGQIYNEQFF
TRBD2 | TRBJ2-2 | NA | 16 | TRBV4-1 | TGCGCCAGCACCCGACTAGCGGGAGCGAACACCGGGGAGCTGTTTTTT | CASTRLAGANTGELFF
NA | TRBJ2-3 | NA | 13 | TRBV12-3/TRBV12-4 | TGTGCCAGCAGTTTACCGTTCACAGATACGCAGTATTTT | CASSLPFTDTQYF
TRBD2 | TRBJ2-7 | NA | 17 | TRBV28 | TGTGCCAGCAGTTACCCTCCAGGGAGCGGGAGGGTCCACGAGCAGTACTTC | CASSYPPGSGRVHEQYF
TRBD1 | TRBJ1-1 | NA | 14 | TRBV29-1 | TGCAGCGTTATAACCGGGACAGGGGCCACTGAAGCTTTCTTT | CSVITGTGATEAFF
NA | TRBJ1-4 | NA | 11 | TRBV6-6 | TGTGCCAGCCAGGGTAATGAAAAACTGTTTTTT | CASQGNEKLFF
TRBD1 | TRBJ2-3 | few | 15 | TRBV7-9 | TGTGCCAGCAGCCCCAGGGACAGGGCGTGGGATACGCAGTATTTT | CASSPRDRAWDTQYF
TRBD1 | TRBJ1-3 | NA | 15 | TRBV11-2 | TGTGCCAGCAGTCCTCCCGGACAGGAAGGAAACACCATATATTTT | CASSPPGQEGNTIYF
TRBD2 | TRBJ2-2 | NA | 18 | TRBV7-2 | TGTGCCAGCAGCTTAGTGGCAGCGGGAGGCCCGAACACCGGGGAGCTGTTTTTT | CASSLVAAGGPNTGELFF
NA | TRBJ1-3 | NA | 16 | TRBV4-1 | TGCGCCAGCAGCCAACCGGCCGGAGCTAAGGGAAACACCATATATTTT | CASSQPAGAKGNTIYF
NA | TRBJ2-1 | NA | 17 | TRBV10-1 | TGCGCCAGCAGTGAGAGTGGAGGTACTACCTTGGATAATGAGCAGTTCTTC | CASSESGGTTLDNEQFF
NA | TRBJ1-5 | NA | 12 | TRBV2 | TGTGCCAGCAGTGAAAGGGAGCGGTCCCAGCATTTT | CASSERERSQHF
TRBD1 | TRBJ1-6 | NA | 16 | TRBV6-2/TRBV6-3 | TGTGCCAGCAGTTACCCCCCCGCAGGGGGTAATTCACCCCTCCACTTT | CASSYPPAGGNSPLHF
NA | TRBJ2-3 | NA | 15 | TRBV28 | TGTGCCAGCAGTCCCGCGGTAACTAGCACAGATACGCAGTATTTT | CASSPAVTSTDTQYF
NA | TRBJ1-4 | NA | 14 | TRBV27 | TGTGCCAGCAGACCTAGGGGGGGTAGGGAAAAACTGTTTTTT | CASRPRGGREKLFF
NA | TRBJ1-2 | NA | 12 | TRBV3-1/TRBV3-2 | TGTGCCAGCAGCCAAAGGGGATATGGCTACACCTTC | CASSQRGYGYTF
NA | TRBJ1-5 | NA | 15 | TRBV6-1 | TGTGCCAGCAGTGAAGCGGCACGTCCCTATCAGCCCCAGCATTTT | CASSEAARPYQPQHF
NA | TRBJ1-2 | NA | 15 | TRBV6-5 | TGTGCCAGCCGCAGCGTCAGACAGGTTTCCTATGGCTACACCTTC | CASRSVRQVSYGYTF
TRBD1 | TRBJ1-3 | NA | 15 | TRBV30 | TGTGCCTGGAGTGTACGGGACAGGGGAAGAAACACCATATATTTT | CAWSVRDRGRNTIYF
TRBD1 | TRBJ1-4 | NA | 14 | TRBV3-1/TRBV3-2 | TGTGCCAGCGGGACAGGGACAACTAATGAAAAACTGTTTTTT | CASGTGTTNEKLFF
NA | TRBJ2-7 | NA | 14 | TRBV2 | TGTGCCAGCTCGGGTTACCGAGGAGGATACGAGCAGTACTTC | CASSGYRGGYEQYF
NA | TRBJ1-2 | few | 14 | TRBV18 | TGTGCCAGCTCAAGCAGGGCAACTAACTATGGCTACACCTTC | CASSSRATNYGYTF
NA | TRBJ2-3 | NA | 13 | TRBV5-1 | TGCGCCAGCAGCTATCCGGGAACCCCAGCGCAGTATTTT | CASSYPGTPAQYF
TRBD1 | TRBJ1-1 | NA | 15 | TRBV19 | TGTGCCAGTAGTATAGGGACAGGGCCCAACACTGAAGCTTTCTTT | CASSIGTGPNTEAFF
NA | TRBJ2-6 | NA | 17 | TRBV7-2 | TGTGCCAGCAGCTATTACAGGGTTGGAACTGGGGCCAACGTCCTGACTTTC | CASSYYRVGTGANVLTF
NA | TRBJ2-1 | NA | 13 | TRBV2 | TGTGCCAGCAGTGAGGGCACGAACACTGAGCAGTTCTTC | CASSEGTNTEQFF
NA | TRBJ1-2 | few | 13 | TRBV9 | TGTGCCAGCAGCGCCACAGCGGGTGGAGGCTACACCTTC | CASSATAGGGYTF
NA | TRBJ2-2 | few | 13 | TRBV29-1 | TGCAGCGCCACGAGCTTGCGAACCGGGGAGCTGTTTTTT | CSATSLRTGELFF
TRBD2 | TRBJ2-4 | NA | 19 | TRBV5-4 | TGTGCCAGCAGCCCCGGACTAGCGGGAGGGGCCCTAGCCAAAAACATTCAGTACTTC | CASSPGLAGGALAKNIQYF
NA | TRBJ1-5 | NA | 15 | TRBV3-1/TRBV3-2 | TGTGCCAGCAGCCAAGATCGAACGGTCAATCAGCCCCAGCATTTT | CASSQDRTVNQPQHF
NA | TRBJ2-1 | NA | 16 | TRBV5-6 | TGTGCCAGCAGCTTGATGGTCTACAGCTCCTACAATGAGCAGTTCTTC | CASSLMVYSSYNEQFF
TRBD1 | TRBJ1-2 | NA | 13 | TRBV24-1 | TGTGCCACCAGTGATTTTTCAGGGGGCGGCTACACCTTC | CATSDFSGGGYTF